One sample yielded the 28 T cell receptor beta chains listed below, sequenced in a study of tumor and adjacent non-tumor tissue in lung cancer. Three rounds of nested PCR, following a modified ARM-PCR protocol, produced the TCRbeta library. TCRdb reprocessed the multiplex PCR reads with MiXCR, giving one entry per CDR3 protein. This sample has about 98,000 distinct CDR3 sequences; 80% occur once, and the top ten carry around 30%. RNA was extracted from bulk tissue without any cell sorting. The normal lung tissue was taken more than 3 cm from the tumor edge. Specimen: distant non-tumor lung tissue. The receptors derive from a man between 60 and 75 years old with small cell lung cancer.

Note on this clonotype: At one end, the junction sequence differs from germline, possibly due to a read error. CDR3 loop: CSARETVSYNERFF. Written as DNA, the CDR3 is TGCAGTGCTAGAGAAACGGTGTCCTACAATGAGCGGTTCTTC. The chain is built from TRBV20-1 and TRBJ2-1; no clear D. Per germline, CDR1 DFQATT and CDR2 SNEGSKA (reference sequence). The CDR3 has 14 residues.

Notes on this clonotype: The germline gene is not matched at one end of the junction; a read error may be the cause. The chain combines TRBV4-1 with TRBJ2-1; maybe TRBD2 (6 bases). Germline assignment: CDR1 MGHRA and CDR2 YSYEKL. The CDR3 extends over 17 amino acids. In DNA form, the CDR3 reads TGCGCTAGCAGCAGCCCGGACGGGGAAGCGGGCAAAAATGAGCAGTTCTTC. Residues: CASSSPDGEAGKNEQFF.

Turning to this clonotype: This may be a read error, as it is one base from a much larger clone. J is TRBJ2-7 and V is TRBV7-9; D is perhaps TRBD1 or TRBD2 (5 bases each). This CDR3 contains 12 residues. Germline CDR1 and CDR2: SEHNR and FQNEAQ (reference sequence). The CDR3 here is CASRFRGYELYF. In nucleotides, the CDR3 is TGTGCCAGCAGATTTCGGGGCTACGAGCTGTACTTC.

Here the CDR3 DNA reads TGCGCCAGCAGCGGGTCGGATCGAGAGACCCAGTACTTC. This sequence encodes CASSGSDRETQYF. This chain joins TRBV10-2 and TRBJ2-5; D not resolved. The length of the CDR3 is 13 residues. V was pared by 6 bases and J by 4 bases, with 12 bases between. The germline gives CDR1 WSHSY, CDR2 SAAADI.

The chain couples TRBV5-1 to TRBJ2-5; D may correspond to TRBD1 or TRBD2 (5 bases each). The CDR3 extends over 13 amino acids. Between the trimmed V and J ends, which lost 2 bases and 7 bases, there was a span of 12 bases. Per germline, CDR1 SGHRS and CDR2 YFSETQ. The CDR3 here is CASSLGARGTQYF. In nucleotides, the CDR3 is TGCGCCAGCAGCTTAGGGGCCCGGGGGACCCAGTACTTC.

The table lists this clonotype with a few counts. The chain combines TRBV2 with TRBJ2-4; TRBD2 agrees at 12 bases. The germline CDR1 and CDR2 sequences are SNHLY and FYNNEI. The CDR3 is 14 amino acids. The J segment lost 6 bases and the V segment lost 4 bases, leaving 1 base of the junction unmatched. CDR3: CASSGTSGTNIQYF. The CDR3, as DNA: TGTGCCAGCAGTGGGACTAGCGGGACAAACATTCAGTACTTC. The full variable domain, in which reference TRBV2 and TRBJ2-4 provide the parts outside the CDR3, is EPEVTQTPSHQVTQMGQEVILRCVPISNHLYFYWYRQILGQKVEFLVSFYNNEISEKSEIFDDQFSVERPDGSNFTLKIRSTKLEDSAMYFCASSGTSGTNIQYFGAGTRLSVL.

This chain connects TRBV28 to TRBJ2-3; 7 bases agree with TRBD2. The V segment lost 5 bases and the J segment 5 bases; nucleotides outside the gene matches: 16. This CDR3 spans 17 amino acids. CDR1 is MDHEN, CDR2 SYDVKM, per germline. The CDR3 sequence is CASSLTSVRTFKDTQYF. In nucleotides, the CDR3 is TGTGCCAGCAGTCTTACTAGCGTGAGGACATTTAAAGATACGCAGTATTTT. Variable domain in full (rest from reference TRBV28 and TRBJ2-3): DVKVTQSSRYLVKRTGEKVFLECVQDMDHENMFWYRQDPGLGLRLIYFSYDVKMKEKGDIPEGYSVSREKKERFSLILESASTNQTSMYLCASSLTSVRTFKDTQYFGPGTRLTVL.

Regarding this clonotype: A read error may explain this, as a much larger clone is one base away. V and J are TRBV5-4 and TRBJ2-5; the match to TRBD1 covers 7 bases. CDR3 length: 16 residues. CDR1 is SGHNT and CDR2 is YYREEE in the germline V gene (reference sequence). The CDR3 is CASSPQLGQVGEAQYF. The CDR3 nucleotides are TGTGCCAGCAGCCCCCAACTCGGACAGGTGGGAGAGGCCCAGTACTTC.

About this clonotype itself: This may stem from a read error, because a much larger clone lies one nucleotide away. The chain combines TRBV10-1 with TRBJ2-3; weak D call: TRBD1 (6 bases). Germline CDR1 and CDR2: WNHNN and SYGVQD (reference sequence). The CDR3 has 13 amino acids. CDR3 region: CASSEQGKDKQYF. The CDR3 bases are TGCGCCAGCAGTGAACAGGGAAAAGATAAGCAGTATTTT.

CDR3 DNA sequence: TGTATCAGCAGACAACAGGGCGACGGTGGCTACACCTTC. Protein: CISRQQGDGGYTF. This chain connects TRBV11-2 to TRBJ1-2; D may be TRBD1 (6 bases). Germline V gives CDR1 SGHAT, CDR2 FQNNGV. The CDR3 loop spans 13 amino acids.

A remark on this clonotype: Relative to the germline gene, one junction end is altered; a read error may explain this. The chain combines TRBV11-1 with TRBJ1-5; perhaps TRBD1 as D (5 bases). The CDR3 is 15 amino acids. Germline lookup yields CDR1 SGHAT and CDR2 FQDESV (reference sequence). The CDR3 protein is CTSSRDGGSNQPQHF. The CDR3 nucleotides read TGTACCAGCAGCAGGGACGGTGGAAGCAATCAGCCCCAGCATTTT.

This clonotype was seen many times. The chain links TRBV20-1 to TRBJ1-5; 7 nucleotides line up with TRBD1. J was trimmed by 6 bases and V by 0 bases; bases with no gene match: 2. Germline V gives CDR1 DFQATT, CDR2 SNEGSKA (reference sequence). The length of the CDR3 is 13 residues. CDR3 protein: CSARDGTAQPQHF. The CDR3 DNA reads TGCAGTGCTAGAGACGGGACAGCTCAGCCCCAGCATTTT.

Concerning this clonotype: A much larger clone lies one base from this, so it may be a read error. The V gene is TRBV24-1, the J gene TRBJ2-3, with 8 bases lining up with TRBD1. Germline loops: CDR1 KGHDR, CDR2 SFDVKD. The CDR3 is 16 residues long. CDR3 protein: CAISDLPTGDTDTQYF. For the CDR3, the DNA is TGTGCCATCAGTGATTTGCCGACAGGGGACACAGATACGCAGTATTTT.

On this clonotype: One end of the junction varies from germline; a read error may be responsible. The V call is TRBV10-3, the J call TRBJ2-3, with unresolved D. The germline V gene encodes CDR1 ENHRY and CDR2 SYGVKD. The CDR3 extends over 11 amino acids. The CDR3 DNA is TGTGCCGTCAGAAACACAGATACGCAGTATTTT. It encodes CAVRNTDTQYF.

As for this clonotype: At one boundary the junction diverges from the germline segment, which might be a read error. CDR3 nucleotides: TGTACCAGCAGGGACGTACGAGGGGGCGGAGAGGTCCAGTACTTC. Encoded protein: CTSRDVRGGGEVQYF. The chain uses TRBV11-2 and TRBJ2-5, with TRBD1 matching over 7 bases. Germline V gives CDR1 SGHAT, CDR2 FQNNGV. The CDR3 spans 15 residues.

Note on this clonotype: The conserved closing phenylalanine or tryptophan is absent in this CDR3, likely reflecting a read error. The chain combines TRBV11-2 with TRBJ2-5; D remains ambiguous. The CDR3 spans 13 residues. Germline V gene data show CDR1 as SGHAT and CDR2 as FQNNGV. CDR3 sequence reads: CASSLGEKETQYS. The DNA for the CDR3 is TGTGCCAGTAGCTTAGGAGAGAAAGAGACACAGTACTCC.

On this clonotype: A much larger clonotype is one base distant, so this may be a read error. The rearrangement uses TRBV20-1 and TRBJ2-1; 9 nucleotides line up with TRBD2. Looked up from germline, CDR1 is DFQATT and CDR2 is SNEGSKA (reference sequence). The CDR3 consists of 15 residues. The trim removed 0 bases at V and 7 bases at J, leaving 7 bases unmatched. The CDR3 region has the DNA TGCAGTGCTAGAGAGCTAGCGGGAAATTGGAATGAGCAGTTCTTC. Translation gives CSARELAGNWNEQFF.

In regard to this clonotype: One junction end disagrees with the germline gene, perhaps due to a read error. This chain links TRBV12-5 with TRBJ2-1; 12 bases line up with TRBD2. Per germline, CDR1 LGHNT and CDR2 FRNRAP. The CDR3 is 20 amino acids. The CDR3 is CPSGYQLLLAGGSHYNEQFF. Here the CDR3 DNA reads TGTCCTAGTGGCTACCAATTGTTACTAGCGGGAGGCTCCCACTACAATGAGCAGTTCTTC.

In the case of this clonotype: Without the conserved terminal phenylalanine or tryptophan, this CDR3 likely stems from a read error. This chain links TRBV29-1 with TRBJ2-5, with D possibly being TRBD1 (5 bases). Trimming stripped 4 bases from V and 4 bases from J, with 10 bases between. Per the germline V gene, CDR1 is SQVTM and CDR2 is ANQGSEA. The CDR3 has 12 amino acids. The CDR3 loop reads CSVVLTAETQYS. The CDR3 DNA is TGCAGCGTTGTTCTGACAGCAGAGACCCAGTACTCC.

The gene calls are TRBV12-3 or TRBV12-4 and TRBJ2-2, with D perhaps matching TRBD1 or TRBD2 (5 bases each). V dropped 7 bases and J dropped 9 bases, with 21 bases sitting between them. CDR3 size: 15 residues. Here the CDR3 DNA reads TGTGCCAGCACCTTGGGGGTAACGGTTTCCAGGGAGCTGTTTTTT. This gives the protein CASTLGVTVSRELFF.

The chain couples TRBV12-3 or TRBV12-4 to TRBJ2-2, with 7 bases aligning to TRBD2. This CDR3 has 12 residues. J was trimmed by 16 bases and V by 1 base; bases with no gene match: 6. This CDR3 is CASSLDQAGRFF. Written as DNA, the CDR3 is TGTGCCAGCAGTTTAGATCAAGCGGGAAGGTTTTTT.

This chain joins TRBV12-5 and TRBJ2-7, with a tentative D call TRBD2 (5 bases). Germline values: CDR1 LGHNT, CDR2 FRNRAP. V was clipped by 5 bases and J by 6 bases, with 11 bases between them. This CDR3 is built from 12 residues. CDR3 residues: CASGHRRGEQYF. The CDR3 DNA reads TGTGCTAGTGGTCACCGTCGGGGCGAGCAGTACTTC.

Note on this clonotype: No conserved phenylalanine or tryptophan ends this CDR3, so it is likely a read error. The CDR3 DNA reads as TGTGCCAACAGCCTCGGGAGTTCGGGTGAGCAGTTCCTC. It specifies CANSLGSSGEQFL. V usage is TRBV11-2 and J usage is TRBJ2-1; the D gene is possibly TRBD2 (6 bases). The germline CDR1 and CDR2 sequences are SGHAT and FQNNGV. The CDR3 covers 13 residues.

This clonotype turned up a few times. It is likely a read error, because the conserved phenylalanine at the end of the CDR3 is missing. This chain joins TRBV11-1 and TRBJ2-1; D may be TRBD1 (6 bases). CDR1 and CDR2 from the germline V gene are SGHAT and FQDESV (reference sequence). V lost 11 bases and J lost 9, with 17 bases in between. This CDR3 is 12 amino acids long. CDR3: CAARGLDGEQFS. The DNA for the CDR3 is TGTGCCGCCAGGGGCTTAGATGGTGAGCAGTTCTCC.

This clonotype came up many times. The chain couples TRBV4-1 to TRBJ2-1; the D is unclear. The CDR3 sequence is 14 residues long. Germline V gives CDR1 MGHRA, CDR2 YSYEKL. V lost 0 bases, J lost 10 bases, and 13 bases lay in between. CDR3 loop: CASSQDFTVGEQFF. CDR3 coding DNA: TGCGCCAGCAGCCAAGACTTTACCGTCGGGGAGCAGTTCTTC.

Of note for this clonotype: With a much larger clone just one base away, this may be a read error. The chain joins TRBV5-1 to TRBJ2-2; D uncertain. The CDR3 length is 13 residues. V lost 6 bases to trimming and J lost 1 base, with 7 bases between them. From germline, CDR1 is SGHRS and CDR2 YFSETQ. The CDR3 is CASNNGNTGELFF. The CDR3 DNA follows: TGCGCCAGCAACAACGGGAACACCGGGGAGCTGTTTTTT.

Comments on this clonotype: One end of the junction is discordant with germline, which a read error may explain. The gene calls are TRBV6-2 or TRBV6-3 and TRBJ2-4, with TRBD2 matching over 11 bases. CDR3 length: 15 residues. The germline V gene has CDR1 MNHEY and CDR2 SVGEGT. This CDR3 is CVSSYGRLAGGTQYF. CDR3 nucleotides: TGTGTCAGCAGTTACGGTCGGCTAGCGGGAGGTACTCAGTACTTC.

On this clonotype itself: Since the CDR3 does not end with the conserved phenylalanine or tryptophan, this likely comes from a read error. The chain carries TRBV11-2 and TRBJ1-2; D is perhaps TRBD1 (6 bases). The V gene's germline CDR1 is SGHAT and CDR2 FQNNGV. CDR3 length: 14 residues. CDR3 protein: CASTIGGFGYGYTL. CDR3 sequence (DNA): TGTGCTAGCACCATAGGGGGGTTTGGCTATGGCTACACCCTC.